This T cell receptor beta chain was recorded in a study of T-cell memory formation after mild COVID-19. Study observations and caveats: Pre-infection memory showed some responding clones, and this suggested that cross-reactive memory joined. Researchers could not confirm that second-wave clones peaking on day 37 targeted SARS-CoV-2. Clones contracting over day 15 to 85 were CD4/CD8 balanced, with later expanders leaning CD4+.

From germline, CDR1 is SGHAT and CDR2 FQNNGV. The ends were cut back, 5 bases at V and 7 bases at J, with 18 bases in the middle. The CDR3 has 15 amino acids. MiXCR was run by TCRdb on the 5' RACE reads, yielding one entry per CDR3 protein. This table has 400,000 or so distinct CDR3 sequences, over 15% appearing once. The sample holds a few counts of this clonotype. Its antigen remains unknown. The chain joins TRBV11-2 to TRBJ1-5, with a possible D match to TRBD1 (5 bases). This sequence originates from an adult woman who had mild COVID-19 (a few samples of this study predate the infection). Cell type and time point are not known. Sequencing input: PBMCs or a T cell subset sorted from them (not recorded which). The CDR3, as DNA: TGTGCCAGCAGCCCCGCCGGTGGGGGAGCCCAGCCCCAGCATTTT. Translation gives CASSPAGGGAQPQHF. Combining the CDR3 with reference TRBV11-2 and TRBJ1-5 gives the whole variable domain EAGVAQSPRYKIIEKRQSVAFWCNPISGHATLYWYQQILGQGPKLLIQFQNNGVVDDSQLPKDRFSAERLKGVDSTLKIQPAKLEDSAVYLCASSPAGGGAQPQHFGDGTRLSIL.